These 10 T cell receptor beta chains were sequenced from one sample in a study of monozygotic twins with inflammatory bowel disease. After re-calling the 5' RACE reads, TCRdb lists one entry per CDR3 protein, DNA absent. Its clone listing holds 170,000 or so distinct CDR3 sequences. Sequencing used blood. The source of these receptors is a human donor with ulcerative colitis or Crohn's disease, or a healthy co-twin of an affected twin (not recorded which).

The CDR3 sequence: CASSQDRASGNRQETQYF. V and J are TRBV4-1 and TRBJ2-5; TCRdb indicates TRBD2, and absent DNA this call remains unverified. CDR1 is MGHRA, CDR2 YSYEKL, per germline. The CDR3 is made up of 18 amino acids.

This rearrangement joins TRBV9 to TRBJ1-2; TCRdb's assignment of TRBD1 cannot be checked, as there is no DNA. Germline V gene data show CDR1 as SGDLS and CDR2 as YYNGEE. There are 15 residues in the CDR3. The CDR3: CASSVGRGDVNGYTF. Complete variable domain (other parts from reference TRBV9 and TRBJ1-2): DSGVTQTPKHLITATGQRVTLRCSPRSGDLSVYWYQQSLDQGLQFLIQYYNGEERAKGNILERFSAQQFPDLHSELNLSSLELGDSALYFCASSVGRGDVNGYTFGSGTRLTVV.

V gene TRBV5-1 combines with J gene TRBJ2-7; TCRdb proposes TRBD2, but this gene call is untestable without DNA. The CDR3 has 17 amino acids. Looked up from germline, CDR1 is SGHRS and CDR2 is YFSETQ. This CDR3 is CASSMGPGLTANYEQYF.

This chain connects TRBV5-6 to TRBJ2-6. In germline, CDR1 is SGHDT, CDR2 YYEEEE. CDR3 length: 16 amino acids. CDR3 sequence reads: CASSLMESSGANVLTF.

CDR3 in amino acids: CASFSGAQANYGYTF. The chain uses TRBV6-1 and TRBJ1-2; there is no DNA to check the TCRdb D call of TRBD1. Germline V gives CDR1 MNHNS, CDR2 SASEGT. The CDR3 runs to 15 residues.

The chain links TRBV18 to TRBJ2-7. Looked up from germline, CDR1 is KGHSH and CDR2 is LQKENI. This CDR3 comprises 14 residues. CDR3 protein: CASSPPSIVHEQYF.

V is TRBV4-3 and J is TRBJ1-2. Looked up from germline, CDR1 is LGHNA and CDR2 is YSLEER. CDR3 length equals 16 residues. The CDR3 protein is CASSQDQHWRAYGYTF.

The chain recombines TRBV5-1 with TRBJ2-1; the TCRdb call, TRBD2, lacks DNA for checking. The CDR3 is 19 residues long. CDR1 SGHRS and CDR2 YFSETQ come from the germline V gene. CDR3 region: CASSPETSGRARSYNEQFF.

The rearrangement uses TRBV5-8 and TRBJ1-2. CDR3 size: 12 residues. The V gene's germline CDR1 is SGHTS and CDR2 YDEGEE. CDR3 loop: CASSGFGDGYTF.

J is TRBJ1-1 and V is TRBV18. Germline CDR1 reads KGHSH; CDR2 reads LQKENI. The CDR3 contains 14 residues. This CDR3 is CASSPRGSSSEAFF.